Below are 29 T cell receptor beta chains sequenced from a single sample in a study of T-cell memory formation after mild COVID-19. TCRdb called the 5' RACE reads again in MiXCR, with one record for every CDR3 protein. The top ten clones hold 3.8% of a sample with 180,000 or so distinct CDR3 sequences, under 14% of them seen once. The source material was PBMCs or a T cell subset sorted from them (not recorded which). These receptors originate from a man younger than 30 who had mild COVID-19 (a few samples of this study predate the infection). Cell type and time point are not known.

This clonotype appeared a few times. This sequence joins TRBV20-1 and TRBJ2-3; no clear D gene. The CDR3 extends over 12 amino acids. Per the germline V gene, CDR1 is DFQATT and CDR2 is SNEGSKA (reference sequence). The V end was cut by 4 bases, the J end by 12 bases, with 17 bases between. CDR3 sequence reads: CSATHPAWDQYF. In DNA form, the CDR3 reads TGCAGTGCTACACACCCGGCATGGGATCAGTATTTT.

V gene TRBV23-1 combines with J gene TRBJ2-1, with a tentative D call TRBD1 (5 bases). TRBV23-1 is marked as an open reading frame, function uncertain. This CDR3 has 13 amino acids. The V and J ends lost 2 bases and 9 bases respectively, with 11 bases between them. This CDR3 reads CASSQGAGVEQFF. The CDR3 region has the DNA TGCGCCAGCAGTCAAGGGGCTGGGGTTGAGCAGTTCTTC.

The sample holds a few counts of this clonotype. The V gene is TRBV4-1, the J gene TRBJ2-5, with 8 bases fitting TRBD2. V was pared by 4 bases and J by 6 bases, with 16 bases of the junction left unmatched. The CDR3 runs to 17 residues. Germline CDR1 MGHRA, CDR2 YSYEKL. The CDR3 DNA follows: TGCGCCAGCAGCCGCTCCCTCAATAGCGGGGACCCAAAGACCCAGTACTTC. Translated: CASSRSLNSGDPKTQYF.

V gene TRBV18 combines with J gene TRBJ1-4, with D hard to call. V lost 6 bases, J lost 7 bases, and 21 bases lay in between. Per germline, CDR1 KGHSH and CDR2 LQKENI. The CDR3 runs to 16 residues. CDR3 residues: CASSRGRQASGEKLFF. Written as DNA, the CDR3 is TGTGCCAGCTCCCGCGGGAGGCAGGCCAGCGGTGAAAAACTGTTTTTT.

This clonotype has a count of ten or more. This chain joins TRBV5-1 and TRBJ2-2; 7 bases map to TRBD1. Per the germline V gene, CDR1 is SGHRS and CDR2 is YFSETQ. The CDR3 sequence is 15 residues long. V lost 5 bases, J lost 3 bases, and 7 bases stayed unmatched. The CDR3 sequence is CASRARTGYTGELFF. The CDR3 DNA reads TGCGCCAGCAGGGCTCGGACAGGATACACCGGGGAGCTGTTTTTT.

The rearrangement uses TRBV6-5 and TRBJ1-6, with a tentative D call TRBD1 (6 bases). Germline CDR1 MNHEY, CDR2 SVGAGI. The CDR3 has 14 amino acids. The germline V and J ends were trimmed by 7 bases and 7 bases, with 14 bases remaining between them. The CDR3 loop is CASTPDRLNSPLHF. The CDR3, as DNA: TGTGCCAGCACCCCCGACAGGTTGAATTCACCCCTCCACTTT.

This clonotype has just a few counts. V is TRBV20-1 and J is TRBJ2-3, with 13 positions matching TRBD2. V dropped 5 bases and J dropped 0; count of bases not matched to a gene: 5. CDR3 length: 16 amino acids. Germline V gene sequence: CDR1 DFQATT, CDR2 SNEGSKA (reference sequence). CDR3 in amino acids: CSASGTSGVSTDTQYF. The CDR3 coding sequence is TGCAGTGCTTCCGGGACTAGCGGGGTTAGCACAGATACGCAGTATTTT.

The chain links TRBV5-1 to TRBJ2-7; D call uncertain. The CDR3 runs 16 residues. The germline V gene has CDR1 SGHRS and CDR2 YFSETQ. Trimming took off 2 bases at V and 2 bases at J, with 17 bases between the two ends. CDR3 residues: CASSFLGGSSTYEQYF. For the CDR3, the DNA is TGCGCCAGCAGCTTCCTGGGCGGTAGCAGCACCTACGAGCAGTACTTC.

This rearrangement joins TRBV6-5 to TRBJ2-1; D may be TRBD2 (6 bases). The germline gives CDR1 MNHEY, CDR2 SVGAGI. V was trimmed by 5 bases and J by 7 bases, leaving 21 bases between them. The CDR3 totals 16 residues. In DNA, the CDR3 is TGTGCCAGCAGTCAGCTCTCGGCGGGGAAGGAGAATGAGCAGTTCTTC. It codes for CASSQLSAGKENEQFF.

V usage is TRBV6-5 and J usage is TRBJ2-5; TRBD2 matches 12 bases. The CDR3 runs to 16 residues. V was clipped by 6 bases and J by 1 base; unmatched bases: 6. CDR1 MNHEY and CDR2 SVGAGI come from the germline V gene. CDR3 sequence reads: CASRSLAGGTQETQYF. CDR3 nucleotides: TGTGCCAGCAGGTCGCTAGCGGGGGGGACCCAAGAGACCCAGTACTTC.

DNA of the CDR3: TGTGCCAGCAGGGGACCGCTGACAGGGTCGGGTGAAGCTTTCTTT. It translates to CASRGPLTGSGEAFF. The V and J genes are TRBV2 and TRBJ1-1; 7 positions agree with TRBD1. From germline, CDR1 is SNHLY and CDR2 FYNNEI. Unmatched junction bases numbered 14, after V lost 6 bases and J lost 7 bases. The CDR3 runs 15 residues. Looking up the rest from reference TRBV2 and TRBJ1-1 gives the full variable domain: EPEVTQTPSHQVTQMGQEVILRCVPISNHLYFYWYRQILGQKVEFLVSFYNNEISEKSEIFDDQFSVERPDGSNFTLKIRSTKLEDSAMYFCASRGPLTGSGEAFFGQGTRLTVV.

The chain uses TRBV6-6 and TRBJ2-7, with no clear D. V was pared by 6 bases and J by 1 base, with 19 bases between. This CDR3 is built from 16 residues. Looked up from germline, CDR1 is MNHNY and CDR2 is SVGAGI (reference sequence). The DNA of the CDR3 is TGTGCCAGCAGCCGTTCGCCCCTTATATCGTCCTACGAGCAGTACTTC. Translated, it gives CASSRSPLISSYEQYF.

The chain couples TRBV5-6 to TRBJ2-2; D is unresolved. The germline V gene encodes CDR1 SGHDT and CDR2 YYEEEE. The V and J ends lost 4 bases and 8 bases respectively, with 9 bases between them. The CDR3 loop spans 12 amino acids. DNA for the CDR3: TGTGCCAGCAGCCCCGCGGTTGGGGAGCTGTTTTTT. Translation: CASSPAVGELFF.

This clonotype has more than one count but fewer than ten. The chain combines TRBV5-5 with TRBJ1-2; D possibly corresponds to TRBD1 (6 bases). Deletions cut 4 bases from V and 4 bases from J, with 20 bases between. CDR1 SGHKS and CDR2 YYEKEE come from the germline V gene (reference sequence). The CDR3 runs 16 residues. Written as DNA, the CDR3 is TGTGCCAGCAGCCTATTGGGAGCGGGGGCTGGCTATGGCTACACCTTC. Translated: CASSLLGAGAGYGYTF.

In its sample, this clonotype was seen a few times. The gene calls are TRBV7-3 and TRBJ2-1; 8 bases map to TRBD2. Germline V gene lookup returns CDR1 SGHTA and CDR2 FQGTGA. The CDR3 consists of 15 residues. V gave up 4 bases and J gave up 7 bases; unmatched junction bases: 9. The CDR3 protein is CASSSPGGPVNEQFF. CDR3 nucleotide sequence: TGTGCCAGCAGCTCCCCGGGGGGGCCTGTTAATGAGCAGTTCTTC.

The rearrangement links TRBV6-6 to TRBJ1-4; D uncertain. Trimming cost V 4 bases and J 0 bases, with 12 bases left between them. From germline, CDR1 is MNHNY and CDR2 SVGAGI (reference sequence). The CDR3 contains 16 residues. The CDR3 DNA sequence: TGTGCCAGCAGTTCTGTCATTGGGACAACTAATGAAAAACTGTTTTTT. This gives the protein CASSSVIGTTNEKLFF.

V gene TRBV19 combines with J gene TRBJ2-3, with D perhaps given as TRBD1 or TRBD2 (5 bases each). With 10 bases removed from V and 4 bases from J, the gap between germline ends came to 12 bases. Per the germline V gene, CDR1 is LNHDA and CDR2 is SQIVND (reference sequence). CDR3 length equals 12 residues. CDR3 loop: CATSGRSDTQYF. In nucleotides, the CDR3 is TGTGCCACCTCGGGGCGGTCAGATACGCAGTATTTT. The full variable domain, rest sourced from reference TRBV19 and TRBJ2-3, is DGGITQSPKYLFRKEGQNVTLSCEQNLNHDAMYWYRQDPGQGLRLIYYSQIVNDFQKGDIAEGYSVSREKKESFPLTVTSAQKNPTAFYLCATSGRSDTQYFGPGTRLTVL.

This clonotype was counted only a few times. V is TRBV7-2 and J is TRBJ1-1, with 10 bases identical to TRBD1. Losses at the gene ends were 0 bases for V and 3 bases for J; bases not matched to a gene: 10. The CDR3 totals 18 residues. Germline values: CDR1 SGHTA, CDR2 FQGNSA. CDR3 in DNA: TGTGCCAGCAGCTTAGCCCCGGGACAGGGGAAAATTTACACTGAAGCTTTCTTT. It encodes CASSLAPGQGKIYTEAFF.

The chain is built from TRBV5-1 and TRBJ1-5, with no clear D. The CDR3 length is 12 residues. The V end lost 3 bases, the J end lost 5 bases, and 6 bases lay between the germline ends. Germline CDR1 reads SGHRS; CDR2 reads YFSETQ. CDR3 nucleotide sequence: TGCGCCAGCAGCTCACTACATCAGCCCCAGCATTTT. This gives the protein CASSSLHQPQHF.

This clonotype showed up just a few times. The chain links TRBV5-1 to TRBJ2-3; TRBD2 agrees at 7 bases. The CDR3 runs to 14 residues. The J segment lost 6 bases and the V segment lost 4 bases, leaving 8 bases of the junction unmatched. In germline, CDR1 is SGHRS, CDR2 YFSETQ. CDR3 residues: CASSPGRADDTQYF. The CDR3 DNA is TGCGCCAGCAGCCCGGGGAGGGCAGACGATACGCAGTATTTT. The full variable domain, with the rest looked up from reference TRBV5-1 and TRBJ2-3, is KAGVTQTPRYLIKTRGQQVTLSCSPISGHRSVSWYQQTPGQGLQFLFEYFSETQRNKGNFPGRFSGRQFSNSRSEMNVSTLELGDSALYLCASSPGRADDTQYFGPGTRLTVL.

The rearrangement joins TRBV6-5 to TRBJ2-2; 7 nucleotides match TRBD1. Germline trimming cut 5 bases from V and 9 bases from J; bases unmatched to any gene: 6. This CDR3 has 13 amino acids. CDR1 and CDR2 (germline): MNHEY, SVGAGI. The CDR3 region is CASSTDRDRELFF. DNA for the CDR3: TGTGCCAGCAGTACCGACAGGGACCGGGAGCTGTTTTTT.

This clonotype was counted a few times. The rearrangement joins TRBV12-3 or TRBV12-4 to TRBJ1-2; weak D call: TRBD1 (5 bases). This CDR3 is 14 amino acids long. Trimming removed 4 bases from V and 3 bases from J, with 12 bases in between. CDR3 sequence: CASSSGGGDYGYTF. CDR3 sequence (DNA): TGTGCCAGCAGTTCCGGTGGAGGGGACTATGGCTACACCTTC.

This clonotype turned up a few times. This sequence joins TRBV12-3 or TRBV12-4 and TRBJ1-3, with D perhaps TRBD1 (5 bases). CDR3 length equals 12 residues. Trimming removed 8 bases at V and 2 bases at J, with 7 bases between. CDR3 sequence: CASSQAGNTIYF. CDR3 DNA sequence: TGTGCCAGCTCACAGGCTGGAAACACCATATATTTT.

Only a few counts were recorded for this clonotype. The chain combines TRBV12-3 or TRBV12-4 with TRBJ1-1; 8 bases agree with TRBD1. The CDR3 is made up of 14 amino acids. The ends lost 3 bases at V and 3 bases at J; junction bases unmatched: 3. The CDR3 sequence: CASSFTGGYTEAFF. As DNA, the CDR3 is TGTGCCAGCAGTTTCACAGGGGGGTACACTGAAGCTTTCTTT.

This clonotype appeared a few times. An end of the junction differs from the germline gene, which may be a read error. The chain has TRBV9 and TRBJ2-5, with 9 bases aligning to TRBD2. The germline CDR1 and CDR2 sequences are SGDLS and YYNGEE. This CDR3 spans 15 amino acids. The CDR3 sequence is CARSASGGYQETQYF. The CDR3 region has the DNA TGTGCCAGAAGCGCCAGCGGGGGGTACCAAGAGACCCAGTACTTC. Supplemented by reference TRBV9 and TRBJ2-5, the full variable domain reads DSGVTQTPKHLITATGQRVTLRCSPRSGDLSVYWYQQSLDQGLQFLIQYYNGEERAKGNILERFSAQQFPDLHSELNLSSLELGDSALYFCARSASGGYQETQYFGPGTRLLVL.

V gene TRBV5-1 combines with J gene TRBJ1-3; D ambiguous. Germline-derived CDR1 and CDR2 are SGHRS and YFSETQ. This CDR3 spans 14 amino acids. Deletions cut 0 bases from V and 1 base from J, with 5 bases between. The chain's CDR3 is CASSLGSSGNTIYF. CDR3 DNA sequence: TGCGCCAGCAGCTTGGGGTCTTCTGGAAACACCATATATTTT.

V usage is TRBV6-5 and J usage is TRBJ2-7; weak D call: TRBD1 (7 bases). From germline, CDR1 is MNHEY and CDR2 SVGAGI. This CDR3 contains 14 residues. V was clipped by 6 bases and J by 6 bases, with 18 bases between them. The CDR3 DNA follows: TGTGCCAGCAGCCGGGGGACAGCTGGTGTCGAGCAGTACTTC. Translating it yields CASSRGTAGVEQYF.

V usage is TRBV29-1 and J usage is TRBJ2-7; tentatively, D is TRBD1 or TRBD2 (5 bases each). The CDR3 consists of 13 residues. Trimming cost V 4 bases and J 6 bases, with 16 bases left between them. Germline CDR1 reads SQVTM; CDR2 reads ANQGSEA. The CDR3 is CSVGSRAGGEQYF. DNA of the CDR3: TGCAGCGTTGGGTCAAGGGCTGGGGGCGAGCAGTACTTC.

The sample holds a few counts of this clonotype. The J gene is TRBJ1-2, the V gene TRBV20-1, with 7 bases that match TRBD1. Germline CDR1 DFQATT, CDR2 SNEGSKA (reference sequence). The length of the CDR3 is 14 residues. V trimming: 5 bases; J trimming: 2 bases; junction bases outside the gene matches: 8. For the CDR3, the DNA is TGCAGTGCTGTAAGGGACAGCACCAACTATGGCTACACCTTC. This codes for CSAVRDSTNYGYTF.